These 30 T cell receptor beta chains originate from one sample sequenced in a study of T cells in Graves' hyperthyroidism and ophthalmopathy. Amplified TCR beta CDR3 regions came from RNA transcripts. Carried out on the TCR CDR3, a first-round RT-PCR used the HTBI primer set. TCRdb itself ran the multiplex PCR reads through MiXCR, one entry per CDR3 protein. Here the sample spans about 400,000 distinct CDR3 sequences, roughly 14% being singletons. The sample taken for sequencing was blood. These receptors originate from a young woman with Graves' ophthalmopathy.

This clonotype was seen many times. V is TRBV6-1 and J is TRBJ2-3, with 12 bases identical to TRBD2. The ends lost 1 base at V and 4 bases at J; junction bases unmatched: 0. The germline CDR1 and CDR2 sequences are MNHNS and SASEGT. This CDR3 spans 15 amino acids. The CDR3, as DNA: TGTGCCAGCAGTGAAGGGACTAGCGGGGCAGATACGCAGTATTTT. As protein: CASSEGTSGADTQYF.

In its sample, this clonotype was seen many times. The CDR3 bases are TGTGCCAGCAGTTCCCTCGGCACTAACTATGGCTACACCTTC. Its protein product is CASSSLGTNYGYTF. The rearrangement links TRBV27 to TRBJ1-2; D is uncertain. V lost 4 bases and J lost 0, with 9 bases in between. Germline CDR1 and CDR2: MNHEY and SMNVEV (reference sequence). The CDR3 has 14 amino acids.

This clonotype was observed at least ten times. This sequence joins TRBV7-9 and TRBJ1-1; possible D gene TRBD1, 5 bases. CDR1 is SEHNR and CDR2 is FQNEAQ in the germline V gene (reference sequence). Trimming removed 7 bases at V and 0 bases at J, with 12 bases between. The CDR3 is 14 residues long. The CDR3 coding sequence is TGTGCCAGCATACGGGGGTCGATGAACACTGAAGCTTTCTTT. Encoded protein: CASIRGSMNTEAFF.

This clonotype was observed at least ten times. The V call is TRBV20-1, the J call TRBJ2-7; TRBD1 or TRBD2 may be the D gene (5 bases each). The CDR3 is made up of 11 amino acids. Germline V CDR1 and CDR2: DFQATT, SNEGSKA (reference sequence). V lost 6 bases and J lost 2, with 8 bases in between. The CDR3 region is CSAGAPYEQYF. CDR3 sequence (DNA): TGCAGTGCCGGGGCGCCCTACGAGCAGTACTTC.

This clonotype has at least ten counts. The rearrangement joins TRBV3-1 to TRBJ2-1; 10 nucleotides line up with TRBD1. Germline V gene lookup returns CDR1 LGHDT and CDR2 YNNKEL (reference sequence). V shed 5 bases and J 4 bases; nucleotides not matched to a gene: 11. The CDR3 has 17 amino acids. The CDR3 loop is CASSDRTGGLGYNEQFF. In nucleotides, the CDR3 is TGTGCCAGCAGCGACAGGACAGGGGGGTTGGGATACAATGAGCAGTTCTTC.

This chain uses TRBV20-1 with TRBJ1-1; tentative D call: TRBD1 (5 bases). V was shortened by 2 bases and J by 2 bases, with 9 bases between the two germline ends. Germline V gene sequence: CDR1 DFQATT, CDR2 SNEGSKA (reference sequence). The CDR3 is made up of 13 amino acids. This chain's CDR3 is CSARRDGNTEAFF. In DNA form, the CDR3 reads TGCAGTGCTAGAAGGGACGGAAACACTGAAGCTTTCTTT.

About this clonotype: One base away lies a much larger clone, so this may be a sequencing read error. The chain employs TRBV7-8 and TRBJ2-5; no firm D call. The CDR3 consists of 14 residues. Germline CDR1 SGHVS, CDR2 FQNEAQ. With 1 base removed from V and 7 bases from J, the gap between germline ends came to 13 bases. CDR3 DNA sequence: TGTGCCAGCAGCTTAGGTTGGGATGCCGGGACCCAGTACTTC. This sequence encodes CASSLGWDAGTQYF.

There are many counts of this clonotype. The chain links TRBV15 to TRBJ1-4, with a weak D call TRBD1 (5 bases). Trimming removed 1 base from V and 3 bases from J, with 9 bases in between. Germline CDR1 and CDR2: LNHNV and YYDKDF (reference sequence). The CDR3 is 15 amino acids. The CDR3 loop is CATSRAEGPNEKLFF. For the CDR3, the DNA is TGTGCCACCAGCAGAGCCGAGGGGCCTAATGAAAAACTGTTTTTT.

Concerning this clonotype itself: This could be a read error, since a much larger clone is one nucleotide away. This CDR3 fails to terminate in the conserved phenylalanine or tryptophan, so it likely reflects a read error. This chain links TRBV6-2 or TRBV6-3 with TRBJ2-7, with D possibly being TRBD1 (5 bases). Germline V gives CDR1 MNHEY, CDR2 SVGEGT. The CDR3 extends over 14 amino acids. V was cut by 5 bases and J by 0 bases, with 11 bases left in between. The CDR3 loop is CASSVNRPSYEQYL. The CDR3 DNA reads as TGTGCCAGCAGTGTAAACAGGCCCTCCTACGAGCAGTACCTC.

CDR3 protein: CASSSDRDQETQYF. In nucleotides, the CDR3 is TGTGCCAGCAGCTCCGACAGGGACCAAGAGACCCAGTACTTC. This chain connects TRBV5-6 to TRBJ2-5; TRBD1 aligns across 7 bases. Germline assignment: CDR1 SGHDT and CDR2 YYEEEE. The CDR3 has 14 residues. J was trimmed by 0 bases and V by 3 bases; bases with no gene match: 2.

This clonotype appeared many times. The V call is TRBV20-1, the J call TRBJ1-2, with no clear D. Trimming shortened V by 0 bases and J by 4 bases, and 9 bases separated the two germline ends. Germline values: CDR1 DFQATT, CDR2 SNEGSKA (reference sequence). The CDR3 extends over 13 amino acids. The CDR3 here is CSARDPGSYGYTF. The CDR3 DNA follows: TGCAGTGCTAGAGATCCGGGGAGCTATGGCTACACCTTC.

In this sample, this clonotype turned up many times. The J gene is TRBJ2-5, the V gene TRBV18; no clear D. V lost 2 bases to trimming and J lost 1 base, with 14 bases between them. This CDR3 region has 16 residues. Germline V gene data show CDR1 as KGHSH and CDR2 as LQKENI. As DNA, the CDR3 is TGTGCCAGCTCACCAAGTCACAACCGAATCCAAGAGACCCAGTACTTC. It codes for CASSPSHNRIQETQYF.

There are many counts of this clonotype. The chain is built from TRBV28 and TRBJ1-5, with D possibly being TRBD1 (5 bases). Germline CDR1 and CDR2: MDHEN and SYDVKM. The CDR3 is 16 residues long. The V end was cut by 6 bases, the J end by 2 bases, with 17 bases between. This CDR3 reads CASSSIGGAGNQPQHF. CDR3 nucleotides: TGTGCCAGCAGCTCCATTGGAGGGGCGGGCAATCAGCCCCAGCATTTT.

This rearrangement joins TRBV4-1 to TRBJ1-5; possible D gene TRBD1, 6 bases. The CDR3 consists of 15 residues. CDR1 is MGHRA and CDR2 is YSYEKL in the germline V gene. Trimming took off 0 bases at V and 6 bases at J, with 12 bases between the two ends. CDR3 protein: CASSQEGRGPQPQHF. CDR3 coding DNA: TGCGCCAGCAGCCAAGAGGGCAGGGGCCCTCAGCCCCAGCATTTT.

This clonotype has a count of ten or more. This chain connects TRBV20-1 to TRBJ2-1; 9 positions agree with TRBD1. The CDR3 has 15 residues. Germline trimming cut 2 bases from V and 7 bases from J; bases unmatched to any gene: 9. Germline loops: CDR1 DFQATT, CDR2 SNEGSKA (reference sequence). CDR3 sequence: CSARPGTGIGNEQFF. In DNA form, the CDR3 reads TGCAGTGCTAGACCCGGGACAGGGATAGGGAATGAGCAGTTCTTC.

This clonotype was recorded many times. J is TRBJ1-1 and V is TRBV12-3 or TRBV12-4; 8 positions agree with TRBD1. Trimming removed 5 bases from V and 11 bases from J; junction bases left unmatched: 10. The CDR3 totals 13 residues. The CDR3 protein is CASSPRTGNLAFF. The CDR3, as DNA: TGTGCCAGCAGTCCCCGGACAGGGAACCTTGCTTTCTTT.

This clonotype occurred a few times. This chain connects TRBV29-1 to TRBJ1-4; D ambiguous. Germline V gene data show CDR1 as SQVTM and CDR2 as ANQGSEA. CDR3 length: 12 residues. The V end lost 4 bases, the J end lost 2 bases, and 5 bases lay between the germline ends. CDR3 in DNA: TGCAGCGTTGCCAAGACTAATGAAAAACTGTTTTTT. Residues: CSVAKTNEKLFF.

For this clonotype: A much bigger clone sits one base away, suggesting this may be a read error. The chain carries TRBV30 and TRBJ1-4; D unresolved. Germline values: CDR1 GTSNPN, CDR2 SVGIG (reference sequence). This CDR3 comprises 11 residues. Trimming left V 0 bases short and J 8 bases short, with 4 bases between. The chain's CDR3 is CAWSVSEKLFF. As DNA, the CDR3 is TGTGCCTGGAGTGTAAGCGAAAAACTGTTTTTT.

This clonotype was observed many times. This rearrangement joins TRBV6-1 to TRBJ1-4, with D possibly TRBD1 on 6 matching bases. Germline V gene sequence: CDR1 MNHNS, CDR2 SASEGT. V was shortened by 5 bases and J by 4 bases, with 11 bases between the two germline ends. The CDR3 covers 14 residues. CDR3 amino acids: CASSSGVLNEKLFF. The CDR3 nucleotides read TGTGCCAGCAGTTCAGGGGTCCTTAATGAAAAACTGTTTTTT.

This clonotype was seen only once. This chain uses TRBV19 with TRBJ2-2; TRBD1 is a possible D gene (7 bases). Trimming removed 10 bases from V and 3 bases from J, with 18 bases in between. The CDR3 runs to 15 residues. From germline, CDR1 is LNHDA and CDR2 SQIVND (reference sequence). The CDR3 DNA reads TGTGCCACCGGGGGCGGACAGGCGTACACCGGGGAGCTGTTTTTT. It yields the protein CATGGGQAYTGELFF.

The CDR3 DNA is TGTGCCAGCAGCCAAGTCGCCGGGGGGGATGGCTACACCTTC. Translated, it gives CASSQVAGGDGYTF. V usage is TRBV14 and J usage is TRBJ1-2; TRBD1 might be the D (5 bases). The germline V and J ends were trimmed by 1 base and 6 bases, with 12 bases remaining between them. CDR3 length: 14 amino acids. Germline V gene lookup returns CDR1 SGHDN and CDR2 FVKESK.

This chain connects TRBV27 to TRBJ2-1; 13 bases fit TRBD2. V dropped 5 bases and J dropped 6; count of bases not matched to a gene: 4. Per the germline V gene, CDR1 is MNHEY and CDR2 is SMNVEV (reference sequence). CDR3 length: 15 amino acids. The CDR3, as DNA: TGTGCCAGCAGTATGACTAGCGGGGGGTTCAATGAGCAGTTCTTC. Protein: CASSMTSGGFNEQFF.

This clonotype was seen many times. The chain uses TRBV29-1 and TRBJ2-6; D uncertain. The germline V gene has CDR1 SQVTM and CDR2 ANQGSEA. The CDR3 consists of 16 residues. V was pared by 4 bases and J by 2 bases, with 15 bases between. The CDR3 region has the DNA TGCAGCGTTGTTTTGGTAACTCTGACTGGGGCCAACGTCCTGACTTTC. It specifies CSVVLVTLTGANVLTF.

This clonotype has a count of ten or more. CDR3 sequence: CASSSGTSNSISYNEQFF. In DNA, the CDR3 is TGTGCCAGCAGCTCCGGGACTAGCAATAGCATCTCCTACAATGAGCAGTTCTTC. V and J are TRBV11-3 and TRBJ2-1, with 9 positions matching TRBD2. Germline values: CDR1 SGHNT, CDR2 YENEEA. The CDR3 covers 18 residues. V trimming: 4 bases; J trimming: 0 bases; junction bases outside the gene matches: 10.

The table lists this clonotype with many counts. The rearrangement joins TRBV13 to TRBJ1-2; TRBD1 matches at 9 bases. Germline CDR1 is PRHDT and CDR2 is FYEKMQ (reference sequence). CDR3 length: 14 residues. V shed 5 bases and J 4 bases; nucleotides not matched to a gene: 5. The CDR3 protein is CASSRDRAIYGYTF. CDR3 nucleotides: TGTGCCAGCAGCCGGGACAGGGCCATCTATGGCTACACCTTC.

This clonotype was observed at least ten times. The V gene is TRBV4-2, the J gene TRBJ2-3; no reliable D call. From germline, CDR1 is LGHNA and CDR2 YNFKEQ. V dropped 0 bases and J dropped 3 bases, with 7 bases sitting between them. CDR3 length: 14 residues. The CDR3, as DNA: TGTGCCAGCAGCCAAGAAGTATCTACAGATACGCAGTATTTT. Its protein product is CASSQEVSTDTQYF.

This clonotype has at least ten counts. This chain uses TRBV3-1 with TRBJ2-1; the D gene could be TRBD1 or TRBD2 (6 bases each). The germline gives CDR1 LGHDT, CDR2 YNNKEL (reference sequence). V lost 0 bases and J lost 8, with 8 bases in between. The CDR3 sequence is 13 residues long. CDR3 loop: CASSQDRGDEQFF. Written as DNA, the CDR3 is TGTGCCAGCAGCCAAGATAGGGGGGATGAGCAGTTCTTC.

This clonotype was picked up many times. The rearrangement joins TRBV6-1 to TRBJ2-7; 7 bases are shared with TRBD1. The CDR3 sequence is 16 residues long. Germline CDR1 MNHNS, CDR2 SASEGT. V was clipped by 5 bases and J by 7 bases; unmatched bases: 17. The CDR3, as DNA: TGTGCCAGCAGTTCCCGACAGGGCGGCAAATTTTTGGAGCAGTACTTC. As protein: CASSSRQGGKFLEQYF.

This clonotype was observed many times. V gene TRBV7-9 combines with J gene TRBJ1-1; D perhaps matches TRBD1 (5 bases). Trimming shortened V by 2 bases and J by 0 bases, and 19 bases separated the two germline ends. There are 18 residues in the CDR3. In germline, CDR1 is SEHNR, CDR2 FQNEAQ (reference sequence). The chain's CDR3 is CASSLLEDILKMNTEAFF. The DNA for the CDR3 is TGTGCCAGCAGCTTATTGGAGGACATCTTAAAAATGAACACTGAAGCTTTCTTT.

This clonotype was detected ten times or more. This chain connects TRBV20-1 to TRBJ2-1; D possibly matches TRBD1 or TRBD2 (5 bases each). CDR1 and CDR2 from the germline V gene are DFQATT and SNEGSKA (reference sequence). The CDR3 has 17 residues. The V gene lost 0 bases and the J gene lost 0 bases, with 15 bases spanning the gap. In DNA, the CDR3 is TGCAGTGCTAGAGATGAGGGGCGGGCTAGCTCCTACAATGAGCAGTTCTTC. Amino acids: CSARDEGRASSYNEQFF.